This is a list of T cell receptor beta chains from one sample in a study of Ad26.COV2.S vaccination and SARS-CoV-2 variants. Profiled with immunoSEQ multiplex PCR; TCRdb holds only in-frame clones, not every one. The table has 300,000 to 350,000 clones, approximately 90% seen once. Source: peripheral blood, taken in a trial of Ad26.COV2.S vaccine versus placebo. Receptors were obtained from a person aged 18-65 years who received the Ad26.COV2.S COVID-19 vaccine or a placebo. Each CDR3 is given with its conserved first and last residue. D genes are given only for firm matches. Not all rows give a size; the values are once, few, many and, for expanded clones, a class.

abundance: -
j_gene: TRBJ1-1
d_gene: -
v_gene: TRBV2
CDR3nt: TGTGCCAGCCGTCCGGTGAACACTGAAGCTTTCTTT
CDR3aa: CASRPVNTEAFF

abundance: -
j_gene: TRBJ1-1
d_gene: -
v_gene: TRBV7-2
CDR3nt: TGTGCCAGCAGCTTAGGGGACACAAGAAATGAAGCTTTCTTT
CDR3aa: CASSLGDTRNEAFF

abundance: -
j_gene: TRBJ1-1
d_gene: -
v_gene: TRBV19
CDR3nt: TGTGCCAGTAGTATATTCGGAGGAGGTACGGCTACTGAAGCTTTCTTT
CDR3aa: CASSIFGGGTATEAFF

abundance: -
j_gene: TRBJ2-3
d_gene: -
v_gene: TRBV18
CDR3nt: TGTGCCAGCTCACCAACGGTTAATCGGGGCACAGATACGCAGTATTTT
CDR3aa: CASSPTVNRGTDTQYF

abundance: -
j_gene: TRBJ2-7
d_gene: TRBD2
v_gene: TRBV7-2
CDR3nt: TGTGCCAGCAGCTCCGGGACCAGCGGGACCTACGAGCAGTACTTC
CDR3aa: CASSSGTSGTYEQYF

abundance: -
j_gene: TRBJ1-4
d_gene: TRBD1
v_gene: TRBV14
CDR3nt: TGTGCCAGCAGCCACCCCGGGACAGGGGTTGAAAAACTGTTTTTT
CDR3aa: CASSHPGTGVEKLFF

abundance: -
j_gene: TRBJ2-5
d_gene: TRBD2
v_gene: TRBV25-1
CDR3nt: TGTGCCAGCAGTGGGTTCTTAGCGGGAGTGTCGGAGACCCAGTACTTC
CDR3aa: CASSGFLAGVSETQYF

abundance: -
j_gene: TRBJ2-7
d_gene: -
v_gene: TRBV29-1
CDR3nt: TGCAGCGTTGAAGTAGTCAGGGAAGGGGGCGAGCAGTACTTC
CDR3aa: CSVEVVREGGEQYF

abundance: -
j_gene: TRBJ2-6
d_gene: TRBD1
v_gene: TRBV5-6
CDR3nt: TGTGCCAGCAGCTTGGGTAGGAGACAGGGCAGGTCTGGGGCCAACGTCCTGACTTTC
CDR3aa: CASSLGRRQGRSGANVLTF

abundance: -
j_gene: TRBJ2-2
d_gene: -
v_gene: TRBV10-2
CDR3nt: TGCGCCAGCAGACTATTACCGAACACCGGGGAGCTGTTTTTT
CDR3aa: CASRLLPNTGELFF

abundance: -
j_gene: TRBJ1-1
d_gene: TRBD1
v_gene: TRBV13
CDR3nt: TGTGCCAGCAGCCCACGGGGGACAGTGAACACTGAAGCTTTCTTT
CDR3aa: CASSPRGTVNTEAFF

abundance: -
j_gene: TRBJ1-2
d_gene: -
v_gene: TRBV19
CDR3nt: TGTGCCAGTAGAAGCTTAGGACAAGACTATGGCTACACCTTC
CDR3aa: CASRSLGQDYGYTF

abundance: -
j_gene: TRBJ1-2
d_gene: TRBD1
v_gene: TRBV9
CDR3nt: TGTGCCAGCAGCGCCGGGACAGGGGAGAACTATGGCTACACCTTC
CDR3aa: CASSAGTGENYGYTF

abundance: few
j_gene: TRBJ2-1
d_gene: TRBD2
v_gene: TRBV9
CDR3nt: TGTGCCAGCAGCGTAGCTCCCGGACTAGCGGGAGGGCATGAGCAGTTCTTC
CDR3aa: CASSVAPGLAGGHEQFF

abundance: -
j_gene: TRBJ1-4
d_gene: TRBD1
v_gene: TRBV19
CDR3nt: TGTGCCAGTGGCACCGAGACAGGGGTCGTGGCTAATGAAAAACTGTTTTTT
CDR3aa: CASGTETGVVANEKLFF

abundance: -
j_gene: TRBJ2-1
d_gene: -
v_gene: TRBV28
CDR3nt: TGTGCCAGCAGATCACGGAATTACAAGAGCTCCTACAATGAGCAGTTCTTC
CDR3aa: CASRSRNYKSSYNEQFF

abundance: -
j_gene: TRBJ1-6
d_gene: TRBD1
v_gene: TRBV4-2
CDR3nt: TGTGCCAGCAGCCAAGATACAGGGGGTTATTCACCCCTCCACTTT
CDR3aa: CASSQDTGGYSPLHF

abundance: -
j_gene: TRBJ1-5
d_gene: TRBD1
v_gene: TRBV2
CDR3nt: TGTGCCAGCAGTGAAGAGTTCCGACAGGGGGGCAATCAGCCCCAGCATTTT
CDR3aa: CASSEEFRQGGNQPQHF

abundance: once
j_gene: TRBJ1-2
d_gene: -
v_gene: TRBV15
CDR3nt: TGTGCCACCAGCCCTGGGACGGAGGTACTACATGGCTACACCTTC
CDR3aa: CATSPGTEVLHGYTF

abundance: -
j_gene: TRBJ2-7
d_gene: TRBD2
v_gene: TRBV3-1/TRBV3-2
CDR3nt: TGTGCCAGCAGCGAGGGACTAGCGGGGGGTTACGAGCAGTACTTC
CDR3aa: CASSEGLAGGYEQYF

abundance: -
j_gene: TRBJ2-5
d_gene: -
v_gene: TRBV3-1/TRBV3-2
CDR3nt: TGTGCCAGCAGCCAAGAGAGGAGGGGGCTTTGGGGAGAGACCCAGTACTTC
CDR3aa: CASSQERRGLWGETQYF

abundance: -
j_gene: TRBJ1-5
d_gene: TRBD1
v_gene: TRBV19
CDR3nt: TGTGCCAGTAGTCGGGACAGGGGAACGAATCAGCCCCAGCATTTT
CDR3aa: CASSRDRGTNQPQHF

abundance: -
j_gene: TRBJ2-3
d_gene: TRBD2
v_gene: TRBV4-1
CDR3nt: TGCGCCAGCAGCCAAACTAGCGGATACACAGATACGCAGTATTTT
CDR3aa: CASSQTSGYTDTQYF

abundance: once
j_gene: TRBJ1-1
d_gene: TRBD1
v_gene: TRBV18
CDR3nt: TGTGCCAGCTCACGACAGGGGCTTAGCACTGAAGCTTTCTTT
CDR3aa: CASSRQGLSTEAFF

abundance: -
j_gene: TRBJ2-6
d_gene: -
v_gene: TRBV2
CDR3nt: TGTGCCAGCAGTAACGGACCCTCTGGGGCCAACGTCCTGACTTTC
CDR3aa: CASSNGPSGANVLTF

abundance: -
j_gene: TRBJ2-5
d_gene: TRBD1
v_gene: TRBV28
CDR3nt: TGTGCCAGCAGTTTGTCGGGACAGGGACAAGAGACCCAGTACTTC
CDR3aa: CASSLSGQGQETQYF

abundance: once
j_gene: TRBJ1-1
d_gene: TRBD1
v_gene: TRBV7-6
CDR3nt: TGTGCCAGCAGCACCGGGACAGACACTGAAGCTTTCTTT
CDR3aa: CASSTGTDTEAFF